The 17 T cell receptor beta chains below were found in one sample sequenced in a study of blood T cell repertoires in COVID-19. Sequencing used immunoSEQ multiplex PCR; TCRdb keeps in-frame clones, though not all of them. The table has around 400,000 clones, more than 85% seen once. The sequenced material came from PBMCs or T cells enriched from blood (not recorded which). These receptors were collected from a woman between 40 and 55 years old who had been exposed to COVID-19.

Of note for this clone: In the same sample, other DNA sequences code for this CDR3. This chain links TRBV5-1 with TRBJ2-3; D gene ambiguous. CDR3 length equals 11 residues. V lost 4 bases and J lost 4, with 4 bases in between. The V gene's germline CDR1 is SGHRS and CDR2 YFSETQ. The CDR3 nucleotides are TGCGCCAGCAGCCAATCAGATACGCAGTATTTT. As protein: CASSQSDTQYF.

This chain connects TRBV5-1 to TRBJ1-2; 8 nucleotides match TRBD1. V trimming: 3 bases; J trimming: 4 bases; junction bases outside the gene matches: 8. The CDR3 length is 15 residues. Germline CDR1 reads SGHRS; CDR2 reads YFSETQ. The DNA for the CDR3 is TGCGCCAGCAGCTCCCGACAGGGGATCGGCTATGGCTACACCTTC. This encodes CASSSRQGIGYGYTF.

For the CDR3, the DNA is TGCGCCAGCACGCTTACGGGACATATCATGGATGAGCAGTTCTTC. The encoded protein is CASTLTGHIMDEQFF. V is TRBV5-1 and J is TRBJ2-1; a weak D match, TRBD1 (6 bases). V dropped 6 bases and J dropped 8 bases, with 21 bases sitting between them. Germline CDR1 reads SGHRS; CDR2 reads YFSETQ. The CDR3 totals 15 residues.

This chain uses TRBV10-3 with TRBJ1-3, with no clear D. Deletions cut 0 bases from V and 8 bases from J, with 5 bases between. Germline V CDR1 and CDR2: ENHRY, SYGVKD. CDR3 length equals 12 residues. The CDR3 region is CAISESGDTIYF. The CDR3 nucleotides are TGTGCCATCAGTGAGTCCGGGGACACCATATATTTT.

The genes are TRBV10-1 and TRBJ1-1; D is unresolved. Germline-derived CDR1 and CDR2 are WNHNN and SYGVQD (reference sequence). The length of the CDR3 is 16 residues. Trimming removed 3 bases at V and 5 bases at J, with 19 bases between. CDR3 region: CASSDEDSPPRTEAFF. CDR3 DNA sequence: TGCGCCAGCAGTGATGAAGACTCTCCTCCGAGAACTGAAGCTTTCTTT.

The CDR3 loop is CASSLTGTGVGYTF. The CDR3 DNA follows: TGCGCCAGCAGCCTTACCGGGACAGGGGTCGGCTACACCTTC. The gene calls are TRBV5-1 and TRBJ1-2; 10 bases match TRBD1. Germline V lookup: CDR1 SGHRS, CDR2 YFSETQ. Germline trimming cut 4 bases from V and 8 bases from J; bases unmatched to any gene: 8. The CDR3 runs to 14 residues.

V and J are TRBV2 and TRBJ2-3, with D possibly being TRBD1 (6 bases). Germline CDR1 and CDR2: SNHLY and FYNNEI. The germline V and J ends were trimmed by 7 bases and 2 bases, with 13 bases remaining between them. The CDR3 spans 14 residues. The CDR3 protein is CASKAGDFTDTQYF. As DNA, the CDR3 is TGTGCCAGCAAAGCAGGGGATTTCACAGATACGCAGTATTTT.

This clone was seen only once. The chain combines TRBV5-1 with TRBJ2-6, with no clear D. Trimming removed 4 bases from V and 0 bases from J, with 8 bases in between. The CDR3 is 15 residues long. CDR1 is SGHRS and CDR2 is YFSETQ in the germline V gene. The CDR3 region is CASSHSGSGANVLTF. The CDR3 bases are TGCGCCAGCAGCCACAGTGGCTCTGGGGCCAACGTCCTGACTTTC. Complete variable domain (other parts from reference TRBV5-1 and TRBJ2-6): KAGVTQTPRYLIKTRGQQVTLSCSPISGHRSVSWYQQTPGQGLQFLFEYFSETQRNKGNFPGRFSGRQFSNSRSEMNVSTLELGDSALYLCASSHSGSGANVLTFGAGSRLTVL.

V and J are TRBV14 and TRBJ1-3, with D hard to call. V was clipped by 1 base and J by 3 bases, with 4 bases between them. The CDR3 is made up of 13 amino acids. Germline CDR1 and CDR2: SGHDN and FVKESK. The CDR3 DNA reads as TGTGCCAGCAGCCAAGGAGGTGGAAACACCATATATTTT. Translated, it gives CASSQGGGNTIYF.

DNA of the CDR3: TGTGCCAGCTCACCACGTTTAGAGTTGTCTGGAAACACCATATATTTT. Amino acids: CASSPRLELSGNTIYF. V is TRBV18 and J is TRBJ1-3, with D uncertain. Germline-derived CDR1 and CDR2 are KGHSH and LQKENI. V shed 1 base and J shed 1 base, with 11 bases lying between them. This CDR3 contains 16 residues. Based on the CDR3 plus reference TRBV18 and TRBJ1-3, the full variable domain is NAGVMQNPRHLVRRRGQEARLRCSPMKGHSHVYWYRQLPEEGLKFMVYLQKENIIDESGMPKERFSAEFPKEGPSILRIQQVVRGDSAAYFCASSPRLELSGNTIYFGEGSWLTVV.

This chain uses TRBV12-3 or TRBV12-4 with TRBJ1-1; D gene uncertain. The CDR3 has 11 residues. V was cut by 5 bases and J by 7 bases, with 8 bases left in between. In nucleotides, the CDR3 is TGTGCCAGCAGTCTGCTCAGTGAAGCTTTCTTT. It is translated as CASSLLSEAFF.

The chain combines TRBV9 with TRBJ1-1; perhaps TRBD1 as D (5 bases). There are 14 residues in the CDR3. V was shortened by 3 bases and J by 0 bases, with 9 bases between the two germline ends. Germline V gives CDR1 SGDLS, CDR2 YYNGEE. The chain's CDR3 is CASSEGVMNTEAFF. For the CDR3, the DNA is TGTGCCAGCAGCGAAGGGGTTATGAACACTGAAGCTTTCTTT.

This clone was counted a single time. V gene TRBV27 combines with J gene TRBJ2-1, with 11 nucleotides matching TRBD2. Germline V lookup: CDR1 MNHEY, CDR2 SMNVEV (reference sequence). The CDR3 extends over 13 amino acids. V lost 6 bases, J lost 9 bases, and 4 bases stayed unmatched. The chain's CDR3 is CASRTSGVGEQFF. DNA of the CDR3: TGTGCCAGCAGGACTAGCGGGGTCGGTGAGCAGTTCTTC.

This chain uses TRBV5-1 with TRBJ2-5; the match to TRBD1 covers 8 bases. The CDR3 totals 17 residues. Germline V gene data show CDR1 as SGHRS and CDR2 as YFSETQ. J was trimmed by 4 bases and V by 0 bases; bases with no gene match: 11. The CDR3 sequence: CASSLGPAGGGGETQYF. The CDR3 coding sequence is TGCGCCAGCAGCTTGGGGCCCGCAGGGGGCGGAGGAGAGACCCAGTACTTC. Combining the CDR3 with reference TRBV5-1 and TRBJ2-5 gives the whole variable domain KAGVTQTPRYLIKTRGQQVTLSCSPISGHRSVSWYQQTPGQGLQFLFEYFSETQRNKGNFPGRFSGRQFSNSRSEMNVSTLELGDSALYLCASSLGPAGGGGETQYFGPGTRLLVL.

This chain uses TRBV10-3 with TRBJ2-1, with a possible D match to TRBD2 (6 bases). V was clipped by 0 bases and J by 7 bases, with 16 bases between them. There are 16 residues in the CDR3. Germline-derived CDR1 and CDR2 are ENHRY and SYGVKD. CDR3: CAISESGGAGRNEQFF. The CDR3 DNA reads TGTGCCATCAGTGAGTCGGGGGGAGCCGGACGGAATGAGCAGTTCTTC.

This clone was recorded many times. This sequence joins TRBV5-1 and TRBJ2-1; a weak D match, TRBD2 (7 bases). This CDR3 is 15 amino acids long. V was shortened by 3 bases and J by 5 bases, with 15 bases between the two germline ends. Germline V gives CDR1 SGHRS, CDR2 YFSETQ. The CDR3 sequence is CASSSGGGRNNEQFF. CDR3 sequence (DNA): TGCGCCAGCAGCTCCGGGGGCGGGAGAAACAATGAGCAGTTCTTC.

The table lists this clone with a count of one. The V call is TRBV25-1, the J call TRBJ1-1, with D possibly being TRBD1 (5 bases). In germline, CDR1 is MGHDK, CDR2 SYGVNS. CDR3 length: 18 amino acids. V lost 5 bases and J 0 bases, leaving 22 bases between the germline ends. The CDR3 is CASSPNQGAEGLNTEAFF. The CDR3 nucleotides read TGTGCCAGCAGTCCAAATCAGGGAGCGGAGGGCCTGAACACTGAAGCTTTCTTT.